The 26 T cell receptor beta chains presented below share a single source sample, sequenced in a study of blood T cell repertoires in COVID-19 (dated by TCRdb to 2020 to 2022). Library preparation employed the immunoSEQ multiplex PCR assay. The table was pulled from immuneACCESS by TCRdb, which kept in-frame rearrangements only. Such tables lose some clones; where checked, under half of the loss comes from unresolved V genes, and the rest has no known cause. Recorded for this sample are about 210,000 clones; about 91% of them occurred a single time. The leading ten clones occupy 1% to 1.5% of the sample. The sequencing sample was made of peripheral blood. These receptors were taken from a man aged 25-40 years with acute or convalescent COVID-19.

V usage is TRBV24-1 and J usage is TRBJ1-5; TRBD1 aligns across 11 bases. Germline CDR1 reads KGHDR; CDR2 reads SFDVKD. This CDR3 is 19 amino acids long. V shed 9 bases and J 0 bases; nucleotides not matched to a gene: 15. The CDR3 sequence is CATPEGKGQGDDSNQPQHF. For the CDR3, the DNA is TGTGCCACCCCCGAGGGAAAGGGACAGGGGGACGATAGCAATCAGCCCCAGCATTTT.

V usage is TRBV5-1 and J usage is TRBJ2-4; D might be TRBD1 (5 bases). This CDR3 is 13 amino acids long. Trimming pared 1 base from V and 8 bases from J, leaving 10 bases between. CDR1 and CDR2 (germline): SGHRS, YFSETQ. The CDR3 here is CASSLRGDDIQYF. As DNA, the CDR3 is TGCGCCAGCAGCTTGAGGGGTGATGACATTCAGTACTTC.

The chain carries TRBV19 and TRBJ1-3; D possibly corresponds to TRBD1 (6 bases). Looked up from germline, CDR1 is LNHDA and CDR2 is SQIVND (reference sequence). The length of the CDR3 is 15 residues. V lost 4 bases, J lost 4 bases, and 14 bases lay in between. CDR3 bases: TGTGCCAGTAGTACCAGGGACATACCGGGAAACACCATATATTTT. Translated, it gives CASSTRDIPGNTIYF.

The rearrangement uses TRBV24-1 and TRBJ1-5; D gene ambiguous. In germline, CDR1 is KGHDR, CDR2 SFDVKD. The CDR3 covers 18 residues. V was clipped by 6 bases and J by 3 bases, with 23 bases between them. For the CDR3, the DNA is TGTGCCACCAGTCACAGTAATTTCAGAGGGAATGACAATCAGCCCCAGCATTTT. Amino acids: CATSHSNFRGNDNQPQHF.

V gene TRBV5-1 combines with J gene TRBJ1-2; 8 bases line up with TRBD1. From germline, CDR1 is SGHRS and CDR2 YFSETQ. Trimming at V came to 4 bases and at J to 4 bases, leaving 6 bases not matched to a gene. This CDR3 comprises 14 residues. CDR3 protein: CASSMTGDAYGYTF. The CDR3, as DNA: TGCGCCAGCAGCATGACAGGGGATGCCTATGGCTACACCTTC. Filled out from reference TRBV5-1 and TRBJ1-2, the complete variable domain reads KAGVTQTPRYLIKTRGQQVTLSCSPISGHRSVSWYQQTPGQGLQFLFEYFSETQRNKGNFPGRFSGRQFSNSRSEMNVSTLELGDSALYLCASSMTGDAYGYTFGSGTRLTVV.

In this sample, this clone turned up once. The CDR3 reads CASLPEGVGPYGYTF. As DNA, the CDR3 is TGTGCCAGCCTTCCCGAAGGGGTCGGTCCCTATGGCTACACCTTC. The chain has TRBV21-1 and TRBJ1-2; TRBD1 is taken as the D call from the table, unchecked against the DNA. TRBV21-1 is a documented pseudogene. The CDR3 is 15 residues long.

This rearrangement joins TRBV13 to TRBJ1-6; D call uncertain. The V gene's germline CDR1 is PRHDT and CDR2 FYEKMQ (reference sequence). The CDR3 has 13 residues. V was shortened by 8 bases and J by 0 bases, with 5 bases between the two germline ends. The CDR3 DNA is TGTGCCAGCCCCGGCTCCTATAATTCACCCCTCCACTTT. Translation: CASPGSYNSPLHF.

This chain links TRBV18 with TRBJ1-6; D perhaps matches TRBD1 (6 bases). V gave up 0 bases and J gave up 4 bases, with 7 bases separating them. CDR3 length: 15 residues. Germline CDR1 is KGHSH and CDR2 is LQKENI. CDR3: CASSPPGQYNSPLHF. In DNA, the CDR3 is TGTGCCAGCTCACCACCGGGACAATATAATTCACCCCTCCACTTT.

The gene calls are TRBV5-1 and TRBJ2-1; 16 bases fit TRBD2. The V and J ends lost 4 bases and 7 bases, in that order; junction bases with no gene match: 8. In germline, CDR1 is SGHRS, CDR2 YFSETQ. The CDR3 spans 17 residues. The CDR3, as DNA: TGCGCCAGCAGCCTGCCGGGACTAGCGGGAGGGCATAATGAGCAGTTCTTC. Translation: CASSLPGLAGGHNEQFF.

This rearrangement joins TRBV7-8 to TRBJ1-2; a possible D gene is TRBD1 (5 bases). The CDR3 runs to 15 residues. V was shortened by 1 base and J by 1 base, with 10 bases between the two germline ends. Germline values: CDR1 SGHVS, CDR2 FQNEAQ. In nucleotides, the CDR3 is TGTGCCAGCAGCTTAGGTCGGGGGGGTAACTATGGCTACACCTTC. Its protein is CASSLGRGGNYGYTF.

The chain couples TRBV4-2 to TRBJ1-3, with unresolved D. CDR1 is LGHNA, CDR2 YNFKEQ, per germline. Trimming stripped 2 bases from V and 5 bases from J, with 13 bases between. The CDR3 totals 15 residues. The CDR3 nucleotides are TGTGCCAGCAGCCAATCAAGGAGCGCGAGAAACACCATATATTTT. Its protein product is CASSQSRSARNTIYF.

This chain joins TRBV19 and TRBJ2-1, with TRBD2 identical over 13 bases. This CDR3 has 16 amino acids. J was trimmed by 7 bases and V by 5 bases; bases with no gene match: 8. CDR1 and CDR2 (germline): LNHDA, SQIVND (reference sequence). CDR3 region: CASSPAGTSGNNEQFF. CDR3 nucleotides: TGTGCCAGTAGTCCCGCCGGGACTAGCGGGAATAATGAGCAGTTCTTC.

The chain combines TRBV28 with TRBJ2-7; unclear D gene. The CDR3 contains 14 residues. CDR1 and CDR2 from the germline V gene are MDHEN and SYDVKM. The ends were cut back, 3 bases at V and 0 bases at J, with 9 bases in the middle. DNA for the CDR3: TGTGCCAGCAGTTTTGTGGCCAGCTCCTACGAGCAGTACTTC. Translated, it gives CASSFVASSYEQYF.

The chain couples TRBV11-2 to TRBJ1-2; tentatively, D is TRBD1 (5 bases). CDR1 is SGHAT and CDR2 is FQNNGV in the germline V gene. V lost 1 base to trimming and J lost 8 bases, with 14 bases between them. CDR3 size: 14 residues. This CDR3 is CASSLGQGRLGYTF. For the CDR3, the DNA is TGTGCCAGCAGCTTAGGGCAGGGTCGTCTGGGCTACACCTTC.

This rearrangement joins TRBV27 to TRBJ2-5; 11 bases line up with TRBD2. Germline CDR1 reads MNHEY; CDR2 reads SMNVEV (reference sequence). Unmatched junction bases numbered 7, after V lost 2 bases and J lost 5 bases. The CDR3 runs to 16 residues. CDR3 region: CASSLRSSGGRETQYF. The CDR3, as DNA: TGTGCCAGCAGTTTAAGGTCTAGCGGGGGGCGTGAGACCCAGTACTTC.

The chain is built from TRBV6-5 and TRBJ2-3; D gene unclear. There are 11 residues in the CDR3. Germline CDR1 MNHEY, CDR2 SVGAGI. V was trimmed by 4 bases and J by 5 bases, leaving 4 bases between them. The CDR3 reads CASSFIDTQYF. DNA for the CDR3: TGTGCCAGCAGTTTTATAGATACGCAGTATTTT.

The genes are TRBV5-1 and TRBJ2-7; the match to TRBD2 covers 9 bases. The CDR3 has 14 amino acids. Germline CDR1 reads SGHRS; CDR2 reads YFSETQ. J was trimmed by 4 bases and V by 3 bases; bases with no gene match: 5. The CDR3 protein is CASSSSGESYEQYF. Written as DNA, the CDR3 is TGCGCCAGCAGCTCTAGCGGGGAGAGTTACGAGCAGTACTTC. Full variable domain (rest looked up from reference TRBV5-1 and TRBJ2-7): KAGVTQTPRYLIKTRGQQVTLSCSPISGHRSVSWYQQTPGQGLQFLFEYFSETQRNKGNFPGRFSGRQFSNSRSEMNVSTLELGDSALYLCASSSSGESYEQYFGPGTRLTVT.

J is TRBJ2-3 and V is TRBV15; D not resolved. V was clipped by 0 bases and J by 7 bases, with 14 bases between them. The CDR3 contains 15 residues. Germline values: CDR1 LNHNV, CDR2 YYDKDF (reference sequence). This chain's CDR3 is CATSRDRGVYNTQYF. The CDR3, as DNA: TGTGCCACCAGCAGAGATCGAGGAGTGTATAATACGCAGTATTTT.

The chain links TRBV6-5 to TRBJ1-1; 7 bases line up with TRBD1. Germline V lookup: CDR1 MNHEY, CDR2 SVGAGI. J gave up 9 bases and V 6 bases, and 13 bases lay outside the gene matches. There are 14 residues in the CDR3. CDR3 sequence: CASRGTAQTSQAFF. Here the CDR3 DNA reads TGTGCCAGCAGGGGGACAGCCCAAACCTCACAAGCTTTCTTT.

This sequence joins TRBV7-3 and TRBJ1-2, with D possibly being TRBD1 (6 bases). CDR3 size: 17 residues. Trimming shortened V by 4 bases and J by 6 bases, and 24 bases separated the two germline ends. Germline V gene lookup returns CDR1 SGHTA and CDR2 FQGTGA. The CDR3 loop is CASSSASSGHQKDGYTF. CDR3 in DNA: TGTGCCAGCAGCTCCGCTAGCTCGGGACACCAGAAAGATGGCTACACCTTC.

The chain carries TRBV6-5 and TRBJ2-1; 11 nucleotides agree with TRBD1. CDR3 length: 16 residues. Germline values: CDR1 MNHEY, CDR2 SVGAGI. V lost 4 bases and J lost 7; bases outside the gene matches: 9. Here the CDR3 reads CASSLNRDRGLNEQFF. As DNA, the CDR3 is TGTGCCAGCAGTTTAAACCGGGACAGGGGGTTAAATGAGCAGTTCTTC.

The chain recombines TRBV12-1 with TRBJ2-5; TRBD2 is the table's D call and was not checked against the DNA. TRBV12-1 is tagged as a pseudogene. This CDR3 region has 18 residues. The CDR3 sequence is CASSFRGPGTSGQETQYF. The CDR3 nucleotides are TGTGCCAGCAGCTTTCGGGGGCCCGGGACTAGCGGCCAAGAGACCCAGTACTTC.

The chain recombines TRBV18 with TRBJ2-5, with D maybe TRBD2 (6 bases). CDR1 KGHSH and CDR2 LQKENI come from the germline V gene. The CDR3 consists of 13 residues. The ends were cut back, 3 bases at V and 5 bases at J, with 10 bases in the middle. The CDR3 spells CASSPGEAETQYF. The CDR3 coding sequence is TGTGCCAGCTCACCCGGGGAGGCCGAGACCCAGTACTTC.

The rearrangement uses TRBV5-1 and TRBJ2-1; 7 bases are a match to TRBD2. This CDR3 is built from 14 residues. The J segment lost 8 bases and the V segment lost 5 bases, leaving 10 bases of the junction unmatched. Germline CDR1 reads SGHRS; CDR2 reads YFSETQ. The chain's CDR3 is CASSRDYGKDEQFF. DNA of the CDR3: TGCGCCAGCAGTCGGGACTACGGGAAGGATGAGCAGTTCTTC. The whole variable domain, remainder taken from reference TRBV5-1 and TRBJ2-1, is KAGVTQTPRYLIKTRGQQVTLSCSPISGHRSVSWYQQTPGQGLQFLFEYFSETQRNKGNFPGRFSGRQFSNSRSEMNVSTLELGDSALYLCASSRDYGKDEQFFGPGTRLTVL.

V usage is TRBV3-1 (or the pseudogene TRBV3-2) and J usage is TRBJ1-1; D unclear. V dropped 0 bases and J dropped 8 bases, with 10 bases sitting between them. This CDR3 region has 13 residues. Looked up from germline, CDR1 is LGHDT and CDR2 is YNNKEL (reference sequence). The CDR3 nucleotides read TGTGCCAGCAGCCAAGAGTTTAGTAGAGAAGCTTTCTTT. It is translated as CASSQEFSREAFF.

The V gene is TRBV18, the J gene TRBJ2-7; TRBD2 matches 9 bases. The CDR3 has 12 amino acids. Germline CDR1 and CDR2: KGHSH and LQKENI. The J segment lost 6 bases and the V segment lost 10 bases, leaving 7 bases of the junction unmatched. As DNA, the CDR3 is TGTGCCACCGGATTAGCGGGAGCCGAGCAGTACTTC. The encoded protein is CATGLAGAEQYF.